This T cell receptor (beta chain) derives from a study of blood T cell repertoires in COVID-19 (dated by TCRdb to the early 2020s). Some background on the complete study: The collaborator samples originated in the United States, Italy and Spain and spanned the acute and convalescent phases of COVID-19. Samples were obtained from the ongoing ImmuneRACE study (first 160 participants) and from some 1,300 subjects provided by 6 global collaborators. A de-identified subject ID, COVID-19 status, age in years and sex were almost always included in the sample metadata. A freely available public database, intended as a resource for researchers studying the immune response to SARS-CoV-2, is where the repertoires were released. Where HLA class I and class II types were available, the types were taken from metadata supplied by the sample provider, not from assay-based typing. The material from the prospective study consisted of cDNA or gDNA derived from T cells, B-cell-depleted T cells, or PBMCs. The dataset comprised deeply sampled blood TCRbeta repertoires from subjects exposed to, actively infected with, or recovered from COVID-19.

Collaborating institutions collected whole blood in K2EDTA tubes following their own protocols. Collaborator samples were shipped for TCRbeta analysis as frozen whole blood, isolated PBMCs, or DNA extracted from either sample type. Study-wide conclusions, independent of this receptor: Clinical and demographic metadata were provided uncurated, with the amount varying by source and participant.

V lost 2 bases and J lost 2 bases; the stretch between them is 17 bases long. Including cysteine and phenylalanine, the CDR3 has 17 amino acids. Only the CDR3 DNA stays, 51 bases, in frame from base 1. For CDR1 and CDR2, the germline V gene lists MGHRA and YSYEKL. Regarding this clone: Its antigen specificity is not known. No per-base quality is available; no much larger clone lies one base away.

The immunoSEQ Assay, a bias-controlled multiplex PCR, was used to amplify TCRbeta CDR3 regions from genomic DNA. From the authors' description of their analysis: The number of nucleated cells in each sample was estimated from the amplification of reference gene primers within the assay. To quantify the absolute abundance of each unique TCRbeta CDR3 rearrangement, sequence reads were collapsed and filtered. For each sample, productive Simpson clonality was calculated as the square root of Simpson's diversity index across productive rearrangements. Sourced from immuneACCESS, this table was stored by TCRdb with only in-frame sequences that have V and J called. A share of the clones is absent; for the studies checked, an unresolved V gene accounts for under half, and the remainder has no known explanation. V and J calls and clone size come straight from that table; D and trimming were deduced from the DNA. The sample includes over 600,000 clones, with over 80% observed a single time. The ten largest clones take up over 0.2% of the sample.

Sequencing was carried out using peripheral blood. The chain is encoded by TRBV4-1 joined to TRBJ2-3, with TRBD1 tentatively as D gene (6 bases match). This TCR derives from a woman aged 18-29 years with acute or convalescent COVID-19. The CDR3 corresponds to CASSQPTQGRDTDTQYF. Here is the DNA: TGCGCCAGCAGCCAACCCACACAGGGAAGGGACACAGATACGCAGTATTTT.